This T cell receptor (beta chain) came from a study of shared clonotypes between healthy human individuals. Comment on this clone: What it recognizes is unknown.

Whole-study findings and limits: Some clonotypes were shared by all four sorted-subset donors, while others were not shared. The non-shared ones had lower generation probabilities than the shared ones.

Naive CD8 cells, CD45RO-negative and positively selected for CCR7, excluded terminally differentiated effector memory CD45RA+ cells. V was cut by 5 bases and J by 4 bases, with 17 bases left in between. This CDR3 spans 15 amino acids. Germline lookup yields CDR1 SEHNR and CDR2 FQNEAQ (reference sequence). Method: immunoSEQ multiplex PCR; TCRdb's copy keeps in-frame clones and lacks some. The table has about 700,000 clones, about 90% seen once; the top ten hold about 24%. The TCR sequence derives from a man aged 25 to 45 in good health. Sequencing used naive CD8+ T cells sorted from blood. J is TRBJ2-5 and V is TRBV7-9; TRBD2 is a possible D gene (6 bases). The DNA of the CDR3 is TGTGCCAGCAGCAATCTGGGGGGTAGGGGAGAGACCCAGTACTTC. The encoded protein is CASSNLGGRGETQYF.